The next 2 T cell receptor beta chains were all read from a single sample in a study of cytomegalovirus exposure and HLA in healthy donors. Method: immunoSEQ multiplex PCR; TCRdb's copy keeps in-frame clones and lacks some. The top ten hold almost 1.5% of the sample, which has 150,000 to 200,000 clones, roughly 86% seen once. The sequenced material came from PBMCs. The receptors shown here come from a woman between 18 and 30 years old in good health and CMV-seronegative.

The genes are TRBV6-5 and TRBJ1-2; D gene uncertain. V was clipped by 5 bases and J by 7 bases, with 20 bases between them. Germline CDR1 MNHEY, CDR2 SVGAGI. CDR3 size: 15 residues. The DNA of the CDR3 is TGTGCCAGCAGTCATAATGGACCGGGAGATGGTGGCTACACCTTC. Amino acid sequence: CASSHNGPGDGGYTF.

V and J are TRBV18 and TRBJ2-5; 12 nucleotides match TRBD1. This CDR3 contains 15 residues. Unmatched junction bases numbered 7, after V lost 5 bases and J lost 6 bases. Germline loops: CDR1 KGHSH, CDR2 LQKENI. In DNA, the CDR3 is TGTGCCAGCTCATACGGGACAGGGGGCGCGAAGACCCAGTACTTC. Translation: CASSYGTGGAKTQYF.